This entry lists 30 T cell receptor beta chains sequenced from one sample in a study of blood T cell repertoires in COVID-19. Generated by immunoSEQ multiplex PCR, the TCRdb table keeps only in-frame clones and is missing some. The sample comprises tens of thousands of clones, more than 75% of which are singletons, and approximately 10% rests with the top ten. The sample was peripheral blood. The receptors shown here come from a man aged 55 to 69 with COVID-19, enrolled during active disease.

There are a few counts of this clone. The chain links TRBV6-5 to TRBJ1-5; TRBD1 matches at 7 bases. Trimming removed 6 bases from V and 1 base from J; junction bases left unmatched: 6. Germline values: CDR1 MNHEY, CDR2 SVGAGI. The CDR3 has 15 amino acids. In DNA, the CDR3 is TGTGCCAGCAGGGGACAGAGATCCAGCAATCAGCCCCAGCATTTT. Its translation: CASRGQRSSNQPQHF.

This clone was counted a few times. V and J are TRBV7-9 and TRBJ2-3; TRBD1 aligns across 8 bases. Trimming cost V 3 bases and J 4 bases; bases outside gene matches: 6. The germline V gene has CDR1 SEHNR and CDR2 FQNEAQ (reference sequence). This CDR3 has 15 residues. The chain's CDR3 is CASSLGQAPADTQYF. The CDR3 nucleotides read TGTGCCAGCAGCTTGGGACAGGCCCCCGCAGATACGCAGTATTTT.

V gene TRBV5-5 combines with J gene TRBJ1-3; 9 nucleotides line up with TRBD1. V lost 4 bases and J lost 2; bases outside the gene matches: 10. Germline CDR1 reads SGHKS; CDR2 reads YYEKEE (reference sequence). This CDR3 is 17 amino acids long. CDR3 in amino acids: CASSQRDREVTGNTIYF. The CDR3 DNA reads as TGTGCCAGCAGCCAGAGGGACAGGGAGGTGACTGGAAACACCATATATTTT. Full variable domain (remainder filled in from reference TRBV5-5 and TRBJ1-3): DAGVTQSPTHLIKTRGQQVTLRCSPISGHKSVSWYQQVLGQGPQFIFQYYEKEERGRGNFPDRFSARQFPNYSSELNVNALLLGDSALYLCASSQRDREVTGNTIYFGEGSWLTVV.

This chain joins TRBV7-3 and TRBJ2-3, with 7 nucleotides matching TRBD2. Germline lookup yields CDR1 SGHTA and CDR2 FQGTGA. J was trimmed by 0 bases and V by 5 bases; bases with no gene match: 2. The CDR3 is 14 amino acids. CDR3 DNA sequence: TGTGCCAGCAGCACTAGCGTTAGCACAGATACGCAGTATTTT. Amino acids: CASSTSVSTDTQYF.

This chain uses TRBV10-3 with TRBJ2-5, with TRBD2 identical over 11 bases. The length of the CDR3 is 16 residues. The germline gives CDR1 ENHRY, CDR2 SYGVKD. The ends lost 10 bases at V and 2 bases at J; junction bases unmatched: 12. The CDR3 bases are TGTGCCACCCGAATAGCGGGAGGGCCGACACAAGAGACCCAGTACTTC. Translation: CATRIAGGPTQETQYF.

V gene TRBV3-1 (or the pseudogene TRBV3-2) combines with J gene TRBJ2-5, with 9 positions matching TRBD1. Germline CDR1 reads LGHDT; CDR2 reads YNNKEL (reference sequence). Losses at the gene ends were 7 bases for V and 5 bases for J; bases not matched to a gene: 8. The CDR3 is made up of 14 amino acids. The CDR3 DNA sequence: TGTGCCAGCACAGGGCTCGACAGGGGGGAGACCCAGTACTTC. This gives the protein CASTGLDRGETQYF.

This clone was recorded once. The genes are TRBV7-2 and TRBJ2-3; TRBD2 aligns across 11 bases. CDR3 length: 16 amino acids. Trimming cost V 6 bases and J 5 bases; bases outside gene matches: 10. CDR1 is SGHTA, CDR2 FQGNSA, per germline. CDR3 coding DNA: TGTGCCAGCAGAGCTTCTTTAGCGGGAGGGCAAGATACGCAGTATTTT. Its translation: CASRASLAGGQDTQYF.

The genes are TRBV11-2 and TRBJ2-1, with D perhaps matching TRBD2 (6 bases). The ends were cut back, 4 bases at V and 4 bases at J, with 14 bases in the middle. This CDR3 region has 15 residues. Germline CDR1 SGHAT, CDR2 FQNNGV. The CDR3 region is CASSSAAGRYNEQFF. The CDR3 coding sequence is TGTGCCAGCAGCTCCGCAGCGGGCCGATACAATGAGCAGTTCTTC.

The CDR3 nucleotides are TGTGCCAGCAGCTTATACCCCAAACTAGCTACGAACACAGATACGCAGTATTTT. Translation gives CASSLYPKLATNTDTQYF. The chain combines TRBV5-5 with TRBJ2-3; D is perhaps TRBD2 (6 bases). V was shortened by 2 bases and J by 2 bases, with 21 bases between the two germline ends. CDR1 and CDR2 (germline): SGHKS, YYEKEE (reference sequence). The CDR3 has 18 residues. The whole variable domain, filled in from reference TRBV5-5 and TRBJ2-3, reads DAGVTQSPTHLIKTRGQQVTLRCSPISGHKSVSWYQQVLGQGPQFIFQYYEKEERGRGNFPDRFSARQFPNYSSELNVNALLLGDSALYLCASSLYPKLATNTDTQYFGPGTRLTVL.

V gene TRBV5-1 combines with J gene TRBJ2-6; 8 nucleotides align to TRBD1. The ends lost 5 bases at V and 2 bases at J; junction bases unmatched: 6. Germline CDR1 reads SGHRS; CDR2 reads YFSETQ. The CDR3 is 16 amino acids. The CDR3 DNA is TGCGCCAGCAGTTTGCAGGGGGCTGCTGGGGCCAACGTCCTGACTTTC. Translated: CASSLQGAAGANVLTF.

The chain links TRBV7-3 to TRBJ1-1, with 9 bases identical to TRBD1. Germline-derived CDR1 and CDR2 are SGHTA and FQGTGA. The length of the CDR3 is 14 residues. J gave up 6 bases and V 4 bases, and 6 bases lay outside the gene matches. The CDR3 nucleotides read TGTGCCAGCAGCTCAGACAGGGGGACCCCTGAAGCTTTCTTT. It is translated as CASSSDRGTPEAFF.

This clone was seen more than once but under ten times. The same CDR3 arises from other DNA sequences in this sample as well. The genes are TRBV19 and TRBJ2-3; the match to TRBD1 covers 8 bases. The CDR3 is made up of 14 amino acids. V shed 4 bases, J shed 3 bases, and the junction held 3 bases outside the gene matches. The germline V gene has CDR1 LNHDA and CDR2 SQIVND (reference sequence). In nucleotides, the CDR3 is TGTGCCAGTAGTAGAGGACAGGGAACAGATACGCAGTATTTT. This gives the protein CASSRGQGTDTQYF.

The chain employs TRBV11-2 and TRBJ1-1; no reliable D call. The CDR3 sequence is 12 residues long. The germline V and J ends were trimmed by 2 bases and 2 bases, with 3 bases remaining between them. Germline V CDR1 and CDR2: SGHAT, FQNNGV. CDR3 nucleotides: TGTGCCAGCAGCTTACAAAACACTGAAGCTTTCTTT. It is translated as CASSLQNTEAFF. The variable domain in full, with the rest retrieved from reference TRBV11-2 and TRBJ1-1, is EAGVAQSPRYKIIEKRQSVAFWCNPISGHATLYWYQQILGQGPKLLIQFQNNGVVDDSQLPKDRFSAERLKGVDSTLKIQPAKLEDSAVYLCASSLQNTEAFFGQGTRLTVV.

The chain carries TRBV3-1 (or the pseudogene TRBV3-2) and TRBJ2-2; 7 bases map to TRBD1. V shed 2 bases and J 8 bases; nucleotides not matched to a gene: 2. This CDR3 comprises 13 residues. Germline assignment: CDR1 LGHDT and CDR2 YNNKEL (reference sequence). DNA for the CDR3: TGTGCCAGCAGCCAAACAGGGGTGGGGGAGCTGTTTTTT. Its translation: CASSQTGVGELFF.

CDR3 DNA: TGTGCCAGCAGAATCGGGTATCAGCCCCAGCATTTT. Protein product: CASRIGYQPQHF. The chain uses TRBV7-3 and TRBJ1-5; D not certain. Trimming removed 6 bases from V and 5 bases from J, with 8 bases in between. Germline loops: CDR1 SGHTA, CDR2 FQGTGA. The CDR3 consists of 12 residues.

This chain connects TRBV27 to TRBJ2-2; D is undetermined. CDR1 is MNHEY, CDR2 SMNVEV, per germline (reference sequence). The V end lost 7 bases, the J end lost 4 bases, and 7 bases lay between the germline ends. This CDR3 is 12 amino acids long. The CDR3 DNA follows: TGTGCCAGCACCACTTTCACCGGGGAGCTGTTTTTT. This translates into CASTTFTGELFF.

V and J are TRBV9 and TRBJ1-3, with D unclear. V gave up 0 bases and J gave up 4 bases, with 11 bases separating them. From germline, CDR1 is SGDLS and CDR2 YYNGEE. The CDR3 contains 15 residues. The CDR3 sequence is CASSVEEAAGNTIYF. The CDR3 DNA is TGTGCCAGCAGCGTAGAGGAGGCGGCAGGAAACACCATATATTTT.

This chain connects TRBV10-3 to TRBJ1-3, with TRBD1 identical over 8 bases. Germline assignment: CDR1 ENHRY and CDR2 SYGVKD. V lost 3 bases and J lost 3; bases outside the gene matches: 4. The CDR3 runs to 15 residues. The CDR3 DNA is TGTGCCATCAGTGAAAGGACAGGGAGTGGAAACACCATATATTTT. This gives the protein CAISERTGSGNTIYF.

The CDR3 nucleotides read TGTGCCAGCCTTCGACAGGCAGGCTATGGCTACACCTTC. Its translation is CASLRQAGYGYTF. The chain joins TRBV28 to TRBJ1-2; weak D call: TRBD1 (6 bases). Per the germline V gene, CDR1 is MDHEN and CDR2 is SYDVKM. V dropped 8 bases and J dropped 4 bases, with 14 bases sitting between them. The CDR3 contains 13 residues.

The rearrangement uses TRBV19 and TRBJ2-5, with TRBD1 matching 10 bases. V shed 7 bases and J 4 bases; nucleotides not matched to a gene: 9. This CDR3 is built from 15 residues. Germline lookup yields CDR1 LNHDA and CDR2 SQIVND (reference sequence). CDR3 in DNA: TGTGCCAGTACCGTGACAGGGGGCCAGGGAGAGACCCAGTACTTC. This translates into CASTVTGGQGETQYF. The variable domain in full, with the rest retrieved from reference TRBV19 and TRBJ2-5, is DGGITQSPKYLFRKEGQNVTLSCEQNLNHDAMYWYRQDPGQGLRLIYYSQIVNDFQKGDIAEGYSVSREKKESFPLTVTSAQKNPTAFYLCASTVTGGQGETQYFGPGTRLLVL.

The chain couples TRBV24-1 to TRBJ1-1; D gene ambiguous. The length of the CDR3 is 12 residues. Germline values: CDR1 KGHDR, CDR2 SFDVKD. V dropped 3 bases and J dropped 3 bases, with 4 bases sitting between them. Here the CDR3 reads CATSDPYTEAFF. As DNA, the CDR3 is TGTGCCACCAGTGATCCTTACACTGAAGCTTTCTTT.

The chain carries TRBV19 and TRBJ1-6; 8 bases are a match to TRBD1. With V trimmed by 7 bases and J by 8 bases, 7 bases remained unmatched. The CDR3 consists of 14 residues. Germline V CDR1 and CDR2: LNHDA, SQIVND (reference sequence). This chain's CDR3 is CASTSGQGYSPLHF. CDR3 sequence (DNA): TGTGCCAGTACCTCCGGACAGGGTTATTCACCCCTCCACTTT.

This sequence joins TRBV2 and TRBJ1-5; 8 bases map to TRBD1. CDR1 is SNHLY, CDR2 FYNNEI, per germline. This CDR3 is 14 amino acids long. V shed 9 bases and J 0 bases; nucleotides not matched to a gene: 4. The CDR3 coding sequence is TGTGCCAGTGACAGGGGTGATAGCAATCAGCCCCAGCATTTT. It translates to CASDRGDSNQPQHF.

The chain carries TRBV3-1 (or the pseudogene TRBV3-2) and TRBJ1-5, with D possibly being TRBD1 (5 bases). Germline values: CDR1 LGHDT, CDR2 YNNKEL (reference sequence). V dropped 4 bases and J dropped 5 bases, with 21 bases sitting between them. The length of the CDR3 is 17 residues. The CDR3 DNA reads TGTGCCAGCAGCCCTCTAAACCTGCCTGGGGGGGATCAGCCCCAGCATTTT. Amino acid sequence: CASSPLNLPGGDQPQHF.

The chain couples TRBV2 to TRBJ2-1; D unclear. Trimming stripped 3 bases from V and 1 base from J, with 7 bases between. Germline assignment: CDR1 SNHLY and CDR2 FYNNEI. The CDR3 is 14 amino acids. CDR3 residues: CASSDKRSYNEQFF. The CDR3 DNA is TGTGCCAGCAGTGATAAGCGTTCCTACAATGAGCAGTTCTTC.

V usage is TRBV5-1 and J usage is TRBJ1-2; TRBD1 matches at 7 bases. The CDR3 contains 14 residues. CDR1 and CDR2 (germline): SGHRS, YFSETQ. Trimming cost V 4 bases and J 7 bases; bases outside gene matches: 10. In DNA form, the CDR3 reads TGCGCCAGCAGCGCCGGGACAGCACGGCTTGGCTACACCTTC. Amino acid sequence: CASSAGTARLGYTF.

The V call is TRBV5-1, the J call TRBJ1-4, with a possible D match to TRBD1 (6 bases). In germline, CDR1 is SGHRS, CDR2 YFSETQ. CDR3 size: 15 residues. V shed 4 bases and J shed 5 bases, with 15 bases lying between them. Here the CDR3 reads CASSELGQRNEKLFF. The DNA for the CDR3 is TGCGCCAGCAGCGAATTGGGACAACGGAATGAAAAACTGTTTTTT.

V and J are TRBV7-9 and TRBJ1-1; 7 bases agree with TRBD1. V lost 0 bases and J lost 6; bases outside the gene matches: 7. The CDR3 covers 15 residues. From germline, CDR1 is SEHNR and CDR2 FQNEAQ (reference sequence). CDR3 sequence: CASSLAMGQGAEAFF. The DNA for the CDR3 is TGTGCCAGCAGCTTAGCGATGGGGCAGGGGGCTGAAGCTTTCTTT.

The CDR3 loop reads CATSDSTVWNTGELFF. The CDR3 nucleotides are TGTGCCACCAGTGATTCGACAGTCTGGAACACCGGGGAGCTGTTTTTT. V and J are TRBV24-1 and TRBJ2-2, with D tentatively TRBD1 (5 bases). The CDR3 runs 16 residues. CDR1 KGHDR and CDR2 SFDVKD come from the germline V gene. Trimming cost V 2 bases and J 1 base, with 10 bases left between them.

The rearrangement links TRBV12-3 or TRBV12-4 to TRBJ2-5, with D possibly being TRBD2 (5 bases). This CDR3 contains 13 residues. V was pared by 3 bases and J by 5 bases, with 10 bases between. The CDR3 nucleotides are TGTGCCAGCAGTTTTCGGGGAGTCGAGACCCAGTACTTC. Its protein product is CASSFRGVETQYF.